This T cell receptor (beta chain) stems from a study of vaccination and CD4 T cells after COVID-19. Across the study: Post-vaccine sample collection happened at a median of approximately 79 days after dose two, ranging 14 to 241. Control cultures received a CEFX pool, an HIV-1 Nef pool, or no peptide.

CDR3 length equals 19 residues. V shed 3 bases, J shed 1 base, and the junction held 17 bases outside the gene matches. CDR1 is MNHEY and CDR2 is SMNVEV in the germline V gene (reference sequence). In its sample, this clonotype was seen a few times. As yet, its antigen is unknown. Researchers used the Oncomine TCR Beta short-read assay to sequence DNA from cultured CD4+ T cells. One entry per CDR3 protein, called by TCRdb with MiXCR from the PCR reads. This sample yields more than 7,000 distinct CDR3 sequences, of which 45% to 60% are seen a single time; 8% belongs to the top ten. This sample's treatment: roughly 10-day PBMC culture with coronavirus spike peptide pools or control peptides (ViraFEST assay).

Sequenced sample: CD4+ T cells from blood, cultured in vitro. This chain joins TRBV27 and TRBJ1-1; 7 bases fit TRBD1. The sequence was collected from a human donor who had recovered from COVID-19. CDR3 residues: CASSFPPNRGRGQNTEAFF. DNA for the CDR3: TGTGCCAGCAGTTTCCCCCCCAACAGGGGAAGGGGGCAGAACACTGAAGCTTTCTTT.